This TCR beta chain was found in a study of T cell responses to AZD1222 COVID-19 vaccine. Turning to the study itself: Pooling covered second doses at about 4 or about 12 weeks.

The CDR3 is 13 residues long. Germline CDR1 and CDR2: SGDLS and YYNGEE. V lost 1 base, J lost 5 bases, and 9 bases lay in between. Of note for this clone: What it binds is not known.

General study results and limits: Clonal diversity was possibly underestimated, and white British individuals and females predominated among donors.

Profiled with immunoSEQ multiplex PCR; TCRdb holds only in-frame clones, not every one. The sample has tens of thousands of clones; about 92% are singletons. The chain links TRBV9 to TRBJ1-1; D gene unclear. The source of this sequence is an adult in good health. The sequences come from peripheral blood, collected on day 0 of AZD1222 vaccination. The CDR3 DNA sequence: TGTGCCAGCAGCGTAACCCTGGGAACTGAAGCTTTCTTT. Amino acids: CASSVTLGTEAFF.